The 4 T cell receptor beta chains reported below all come from one sample, sequenced in a study of cytomegalovirus exposure and HLA in healthy donors. Amplification used 60 Vbeta primers and 13 Jbeta primers. Using immunoSEQ multiplex PCR, the repertoire was profiled, and TCRdb retains in-frame clones only, with some absent. The table gives just under 80,000 clones; the top ten clones make up 3.5% to 4% of it. The sequencing sample was made of PBMCs. All receptors derive from a man aged 18-30 years in good health and CMV-seropositive.

The J gene is TRBJ1-5, the V gene TRBV18, with 10 bases aligning to TRBD1. Germline trimming cut 1 base from V and 7 bases from J; bases unmatched to any gene: 4. The germline V gene has CDR1 KGHSH and CDR2 LQKENI. The CDR3 loop spans 15 amino acids. CDR3: CASSPQWTGGQPQHF. CDR3 nucleotides: TGTGCCAGCTCACCACAATGGACAGGGGGACAGCCCCAGCATTTT.

Details on this clone: Sequence at one end of the junction differs from germline and may be a read error. The rearrangement links TRBV5-4 to TRBJ2-2; 8 bases agree with TRBD2. Per the germline V gene, CDR1 is SGHNT and CDR2 is YYREEE (reference sequence). The CDR3 covers 13 residues. CDR3 amino acids: CASSLVDSGSPSF. CDR3 in DNA: TGTGCCAGCAGCTTGGTAGACAGCGGGAGCCCTTCTTTT.

The chain has TRBV5-4 and TRBJ2-4; 7 bases match TRBD1. Germline V gives CDR1 SGHNT, CDR2 YYREEE (reference sequence). V was pared by 3 bases and J by 9 bases, with 9 bases of the junction left unmatched. The CDR3 has 14 residues. This chain's CDR3 is CASSSGQQGLIQYF. Written as DNA, the CDR3 is TGTGCCAGCAGCTCGGGACAGCAGGGGCTCATTCAGTACTTC. Using reference TRBV5-4 and TRBJ2-4 for the parts outside the CDR3, the full variable domain is ETGVTQSPTHLIKTRGQQVTLRCSSQSGHNTVSWYQQALGQGPQFIFQYYREEENGRGNFPPRFSGLQFPNYSSELNVNALELDDSALYLCASSSGQQGLIQYFGAGTRLSVL.

The chain joins TRBV6-1 to TRBJ2-5; 9 nucleotides match TRBD2. CDR1 is MNHNS, CDR2 SASEGT, per germline. The trim removed 2 bases at V and 1 base at J, leaving 2 bases unmatched. This CDR3 contains 15 residues. The CDR3 DNA reads TGTGCCAGCAGTGAACAGCGGGGGGTCCAAGAGACCCAGTACTTC. The encoded protein is CASSEQRGVQETQYF.